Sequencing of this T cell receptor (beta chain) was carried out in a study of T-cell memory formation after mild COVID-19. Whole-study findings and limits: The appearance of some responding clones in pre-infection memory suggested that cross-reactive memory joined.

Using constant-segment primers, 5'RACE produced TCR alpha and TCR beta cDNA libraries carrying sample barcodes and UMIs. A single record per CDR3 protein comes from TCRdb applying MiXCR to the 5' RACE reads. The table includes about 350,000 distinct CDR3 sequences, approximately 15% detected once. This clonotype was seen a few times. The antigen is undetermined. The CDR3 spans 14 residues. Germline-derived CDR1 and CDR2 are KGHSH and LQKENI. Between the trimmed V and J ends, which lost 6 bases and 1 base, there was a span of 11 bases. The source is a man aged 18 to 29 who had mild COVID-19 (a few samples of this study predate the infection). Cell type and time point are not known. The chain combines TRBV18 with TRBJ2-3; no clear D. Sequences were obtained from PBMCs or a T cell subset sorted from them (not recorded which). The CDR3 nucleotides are TGTGCCAGCTCCCAAGGACGGGGCACAGATACGCAGTATTTT. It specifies CASSQGRGTDTQYF.